A selection of T cell receptor beta chains follows, all from one sample in a study of Ad26.COV2.S vaccination and SARS-CoV-2 variants. TCRdb keeps only in-frame clones here, not all; method: immunoSEQ multiplex PCR. The sample holds 300,000 to 500,000 clones; 80% to 90% are singletons and the top ten take under 3.5%. Specimen: peripheral blood, collected in a trial of Ad26.COV2.S vaccine versus placebo. The source is a person aged 18-65 years who received the Ad26.COV2.S COVID-19 vaccine or a placebo. The CDR3 runs from the conserved cysteine through the conserved F or W. The D gene is left open where the match is weak. Clone size appears in some rows only: once, few, many, or a class for an expanded clone.

d_call	clone_size	v_call	j_call	cdr3_nt	cdr3_aa
-	-	TRBV7-8	TRBJ1-3	TGTGCCAGCAGCACGAGCAGGCAAAACTCTGGAAACACCATATATTTT	CASSTSRQNSGNTIYF
-	-	TRBV5-4	TRBJ1-1	TGTGCCAGCAGCTTTGGGACGAACACTGAAGCTTTCTTT	CASSFGTNTEAFF
-	once	TRBV12-3/TRBV12-4	TRBJ2-3	TGTGCCAGCAGTTTATTGGATACGCAGTATTTT	CASSLLDTQYF
TRBD1	-	TRBV15	TRBJ2-6	TGTGCCACCAGCGGAGACAGGGGTCGGGCTGGGGCCAACGTCCTGACTTTC	CATSGDRGRAGANVLTF
-	once	TRBV4-1	TRBJ2-7	TGCGCCAGCAGCCAAGTTCCCCCGGGAGAGCAGTACTTC	CASSQVPPGEQYF
-	-	TRBV12-2	TRBJ2-7	TGTGCAAGTCGCTTAGTCAGGGGTGTCGACGAGCAGTACTTC	CASRLVRGVDEQYF
-	-	TRBV7-6	TRBJ2-7	TGTGCCAGCAGCTTTAGCTTGGGCGAGCAGTACTTC	CASSFSLGEQYF
-	few	TRBV7-2	TRBJ1-1	TGTGCCAGCAGTGACCAACGGGGGCACACTGAAGCTTTCTTT	CASSDQRGHTEAFF
-	-	TRBV27	TRBJ1-1	TGTGCCAGCAGTTTCACAGGGACATCCCCCCTGAACACTGAAGCTTTCTTT	CASSFTGTSPLNTEAFF
TRBD1	-	TRBV2	TRBJ1-6	TGTGCCAGCAGGACAGGGTGGGATTCACCCCTCCACTTT	CASRTGWDSPLHF
-	-	TRBV11-3	TRBJ2-7	TGTGCCAGCAGGCCGAGGGACGAGCAGTACTTC	CASRPRDEQYF
-	-	TRBV12-3/TRBV12-4	TRBJ1-4	TGTGCCAGCAGCCAGGTGGGAAAACTGTTTTTT	CASSQVGKLFF
TRBD1	-	TRBV2	TRBJ1-4	TGTGCCAGCAGACAAGACAGGGGCGAAAAACTGTTTTTT	CASRQDRGEKLFF
-	-	TRBV7-9	TRBJ1-1	TGTGCCAGCAGCTTAGACAGAACTGAAGCTTTCTTT	CASSLDRTEAFF
-	-	TRBV6-5	TRBJ1-5	TGTGCTACGTCCTTTCAGGGCAATCAGCCCCAGCATTTT	CATSFQGNQPQHF
-	-	TRBV29-1	TRBJ2-7	TGCAGCGTTGAGAGGGCCGTAGGGGACGAGCAGTACTTC	CSVERAVGDEQYF
TRBD2	-	TRBV6-2/TRBV6-3	TRBJ2-7	TGTGCCAGCAGTTACTCAGCGGGGACTCTAGTTGAGCAGTACTTC	CASSYSAGTLVEQYF
-	-	TRBV15	TRBJ1-5	TGTGCCACCAGCAGACCAAGAGGGGCGGGGAATCAGCCCCAGCATTTT	CATSRPRGAGNQPQHF
TRBD1	-	TRBV6-6	TRBJ2-2	TGTGCCAGCAGTTCCGGACCGACAGGGAAGTGGGGGGAGCTGTTTTTT	CASSSGPTGKWGELFF
TRBD1	-	TRBV11-2	TRBJ2-7	TGTGCCAGCAGCTTATTGTCAACCGGGACAGAACCTTACGAGCAGTACTTC	CASSLLSTGTEPYEQYF
-	-	TRBV6-5	TRBJ1-2	TGTGCCAGCAGCCCCGACAGCGGAGGCTATGGCTACACCTTC	CASSPDSGGYGYTF
-	-	TRBV7-8	TRBJ1-1	TGTGCCAGCAGCAAACCCCGGGAGCTGAACACTGAAGCTTTCTTT	CASSKPRELNTEAFF
-	-	TRBV19	TRBJ2-7	TGTGCCAGTAGTACACGGACCCTCAGCGAGCAGTACTTC	CASSTRTLSEQYF
-	-	TRBV5-1	TRBJ2-7	TGCGCCAGCAGCTGGGGGGCGGGCCAGTACGAGCAGTACTTC	CASSWGAGQYEQYF
-	-	TRBV11-3	TRBJ2-5	TGTGCCAGCAGCTTAGGAGTTCGGGAGACCCAGTACTTC	CASSLGVRETQYF
-	-	TRBV15	TRBJ1-1	TGTGCCACCAGCAGAGATGGTCAGGGGCAGAACACTGAAGCTTTCTTT	CATSRDGQGQNTEAFF
-	-	TRBV25-1	TRBJ1-5	TGTGCCAGCAGCACAGGTAATCAGCCCCAGCATTTT	CASSTGNQPQHF
-	-	TRBV4-1	TRBJ1-4	TGCGCCAGCAGCCATACTTCGGGGGCCCCACTCATTGCAAAACTGTTTTTT	CASSHTSGAPLIAKLFF
-	-	TRBV2	TRBJ1-6	TGTGCCAGCAGTGAACCGGGGGCGTCTACACCCCTCCACTTT	CASSEPGASTPLHF
TRBD2	-	TRBV9	TRBJ2-3	TGTGCCAGCAGCGTAGGCGACAGACTAGCGGGGCGCGATACGCAGTATTTT	CASSVGDRLAGRDTQYF
-	-	TRBV6-1	TRBJ1-2	TGTGCCAGCAGTGAGGGGCAGGGCAATCGAAACTATGGCTACACCTTC	CASSEGQGNRNYGYTF
-	-	TRBV2	TRBJ2-5	TGTGCCAGCAGTTCCAGCGGGCAAGAGACCCAGTACTTC	CASSSSGQETQYF
-	-	TRBV7-2	TRBJ2-7	TGTGCCAGCAGCACGAGGGGGGGGGCTATGACCTACGAGCAGTACTTC	CASSTRGGAMTYEQYF
-	-	TRBV11-2	TRBJ1-2	TGTGCCAGCAGCTTAGAATTTGACAGGTCTAACTATGGCTACACCTTC	CASSLEFDRSNYGYTF
-	-	TRBV18	TRBJ2-3	TGTGCCAGCTCACCGCTCGGTCAGACGGGCACAGATACGCAGTATTTT	CASSPLGQTGTDTQYF
-	-	TRBV7-9	TRBJ1-4	TGTGCCAGCAGCCCCCCCATCAGACTAGCAACTAATGAAAAACTGTTTTTT	CASSPPIRLATNEKLFF
-	-	TRBV6-5	TRBJ1-5	TGTGCCAGCAGTTCCGACAGGAGCAATCAGCCCCAGCATTTT	CASSSDRSNQPQHF
-	-	TRBV5-4	TRBJ2-7	TGTGCCAGCAGCTCAACATATTCCTACGAGCAGTACTTC	CASSSTYSYEQYF
TRBD1	-	TRBV4-1	TRBJ2-2	TGCGCCAGCAGCCATCGGACAGGGGCCCCCGGGGAGCTGTTTTTT	CASSHRTGAPGELFF
-	-	TRBV3-1/TRBV3-2	TRBJ2-1	TGTGCCAGCAGCCAAGATTTACGGAATGAGCAGTTCTTC	CASSQDLRNEQFF
TRBD1	-	TRBV6-5	TRBJ2-7	TGTGCCAGCAGTTGGACAGGGGGCTACGAGCAGTACTTC	CASSWTGGYEQYF
-	once	TRBV27	TRBJ2-7	TGTGCCAGCAGTTTATCGCAGCAGGGAGGTTTTTACGAGCAGTACTTC	CASSLSQQGGFYEQYF
-	-	TRBV29-1	TRBJ1-2	TGCAGCGTTGAAGGGGACACTAAAATGGGTATCTATGGCTACACCTTC	CSVEGDTKMGIYGYTF
-	-	TRBV16	TRBJ1-6	TGTGCCAGCAGCCAAGCGCTCCGGGGTGCTTATTCACCCCTCCACTTT	CASSQALRGAYSPLHF
-	-	TRBV6-6	TRBJ1-3	TGTGCCAGCAGTTACGCGGCAGGGGACTCTGGAAACACCATATATTTT	CASSYAAGDSGNTIYF
TRBD2	-	TRBV5-4	TRBJ2-1	TGTGCCAGCAGCACAGGCGGGGGACGCGCGGGGAGAAATGAGCAGTTCTTC	CASSTGGGRAGRNEQFF
TRBD2	-	TRBV10-3	TRBJ2-3	TGTGCCATGCGGGGGGGGAACACAGATACGCAGTATTTT	CAMRGGNTDTQYF
-	few	TRBV4-1	TRBJ1-4	TGCGCCAGCAGCCAAGAAGGAGCATTGGAGGCCGAAAAACTGTTTTTT	CASSQEGALEAEKLFF
-	-	TRBV30	TRBJ1-3	TGTGCCTGGATCCCAAGGGGGGGCCGGGGATATTTT	CAWIPRGGRGYF
-	-	TRBV10-3	TRBJ1-3	TGTGCCGTGACTCCGGCAGGGGACTCTGGAAACACCATATATTTT	CAVTPAGDSGNTIYF
-	-	TRBV29-1	TRBJ2-2	TGCAGCGCTCTCGACAGGACCAAGAACACCGGGGAGCTGTTTTTT	CSALDRTKNTGELFF
-	once	TRBV11-2	TRBJ2-6	TGTGCCAGCAGCTTATCCGCTTCTGGGGCCAACGTCCTGACTTTC	CASSLSASGANVLTF
-	-	TRBV5-1	TRBJ2-7	TGCGCCAGCAGCTTGGGCCCTGCGGGTGGGGACTACGAGCAGTACTTC	CASSLGPAGGDYEQYF
-	-	TRBV30	TRBJ1-3	TGTGCCTGGTGGGAGGAAAGTTCTGGAAACACCATATATTTT	CAWWEESSGNTIYF
-	-	TRBV14	TRBJ1-5	TGTGCCAGCAGCCAAGATTCAGCCCAGCCCCAGCATTTT	CASSQDSAQPQHF
TRBD2	-	TRBV27	TRBJ2-4	TGTGCCAGCCGGGGGGGAGGAGTTGGGAAAAACATTCAGTACTTC	CASRGGGVGKNIQYF
-	-	TRBV24-1	TRBJ1-5	TGTGCCACCAGCCCGGGGGCGTGGAGCAATCAGCCCCAGCATTTT	CATSPGAWSNQPQHF
-	-	TRBV7-6	TRBJ1-3	TGTGCCAGCAGCTTAGGACAAACCTCTGGAAACACCATATATTTT	CASSLGQTSGNTIYF